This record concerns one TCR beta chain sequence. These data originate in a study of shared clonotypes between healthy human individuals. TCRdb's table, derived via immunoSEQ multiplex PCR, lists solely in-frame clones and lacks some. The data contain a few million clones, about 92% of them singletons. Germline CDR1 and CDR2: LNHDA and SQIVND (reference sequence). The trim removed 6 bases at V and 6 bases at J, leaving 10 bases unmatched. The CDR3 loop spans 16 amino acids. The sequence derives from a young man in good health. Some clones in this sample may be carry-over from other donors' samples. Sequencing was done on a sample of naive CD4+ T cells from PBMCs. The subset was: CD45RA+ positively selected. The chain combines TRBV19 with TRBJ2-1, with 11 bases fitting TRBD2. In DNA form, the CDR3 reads TGTGCCAGTAGGATGGGCCCAACTAGCGGGAGCAATGAGCAGTTCTTC. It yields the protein CASRMGPTSGSNEQFF.